In this sample, the clone carrying this T cell receptor beta chain turned up many times. This sample is drawn from a study of blood T cell repertoires in COVID-19. Authors' processing steps: Nucleated cell number was recorded as an estimate derived from reference gene primer amplification. The data were produced by immunoSEQ multiplex PCR, yet TCRdb's version contains in-frame clones alone and is incomplete. V and J calls and clone size are given by that table; D and trimming were obtained from the DNA. The table records some 700,000 clones, around 89% of them present only once. The sample taken for sequencing was peripheral blood. The clonotype was recovered from a woman under 30 with acute or convalescent COVID-19.

Here the CDR3 DNA reads TGTGCCAGCAGTGAAAACTCCGGGACAGGGAGGATGGATGAGCAGTTCTTC. Protein sequence: CASSENSGTGRMDEQFF. V is TRBV6-1 and J is TRBJ2-1; 9 positions agree with TRBD1. Germline V CDR1 and CDR2: MNHNS, SASEGT. The CDR3 is 17 residues long. V lost 2 bases and J lost 8; bases outside the gene matches: 13.